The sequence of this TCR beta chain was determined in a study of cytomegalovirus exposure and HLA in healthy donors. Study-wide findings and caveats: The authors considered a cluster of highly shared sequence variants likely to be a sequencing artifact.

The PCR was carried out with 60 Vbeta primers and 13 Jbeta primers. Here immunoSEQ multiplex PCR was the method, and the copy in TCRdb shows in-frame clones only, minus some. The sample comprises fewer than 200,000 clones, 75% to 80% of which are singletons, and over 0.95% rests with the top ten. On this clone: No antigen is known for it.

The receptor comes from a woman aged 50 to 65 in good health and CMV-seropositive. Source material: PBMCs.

The CDR3 loop reads CASSYSGGGELFF. For the CDR3, the DNA is TGTGCCAGCAGTTACTCAGGGGGCGGGGAGCTGTTTTTT. V and J are TRBV6-6 and TRBJ2-2, with D maybe TRBD1 (6 bases). The CDR3 has 13 amino acids. Trimming pared 0 bases from V and 7 bases from J, leaving 6 bases between. Germline CDR1 is MNHNY and CDR2 is SVGAGI (reference sequence).